This TCR beta chain was obtained from a study of chemoradiotherapy in HPV16-positive cancers. CDR3 length: 17 residues. Germline V lookup: CDR1 SGHRS, CDR2 YFSETQ. Deletions cut 10 bases from V and 2 bases from J, with 27 bases between. Whole-study results and caveats: During treatment, candidate HPV-specific clones and E7-related motifs expanded in tumor.

Measured with immunoSEQ multiplex PCR; TCRdb has only the in-frame clones, and not every one. This repertoire shows 30,000 or so clones, around 84% found once; its top ten account for around 5.1%. Note on this clone: Its target is not known.

The clonotype comes from a human donor with HPV-associated anogenital cancer. The material sequenced was blood, taken from a patient who underwent chemoradiotherapy. The chain uses TRBV5-1 and TRBJ2-5; unclear D gene. CDR3 residues: CASKLGRGASDQETQYF. The CDR3 DNA reads TGCGCCTCTAAGCTTGGTAGAGGTGCGTCGGATCAAGAGACCCAGTACTTC.